One and the same sample provided the 31 T cell receptor beta chains below, sequenced in a study of T cell repertoires in cytomegalovirus infection. No antigen is known for these receptors. TCRdb independently ran MiXCR on the reads; one entry per CDR3 protein. The sample has 900,000 to 950,000 distinct CDR3 sequences; 30% to 40% are singletons. Sequencing used cultured CD8+ T cells from PBMCs, obtained from culture after CMV antigen stimulation. The source is a human donor in good health (CMV status not recorded). Some clones in this sample may be carry-over from other donors' samples.

The V and J genes are TRBV5-8 and TRBJ1-5, with D possibly matching TRBD1 (5 bases). This CDR3 has 13 residues. The ends were cut back, 5 bases at V and 3 bases at J, with 9 bases in the middle. Looked up from germline, CDR1 is SGHTS and CDR2 is YDEGEE. CDR3 loop: CASRPGVNQPQHF. The CDR3 DNA is TGTGCCAGCAGACCGGGGGTCAATCAGCCCCAGCATTTT.

Only a few counts were recorded for this clonotype. The chain is built from TRBV6-6 and TRBJ2-3; tentatively, D is TRBD2 (6 bases). CDR1 is MNHNY and CDR2 is SVGAGI in the germline V gene (reference sequence). V was cut by 1 base and J by 2 bases, with 16 bases left in between. This CDR3 has 17 residues. CDR3 protein: CASSYYGTLTPTDTQYF. The CDR3 DNA follows: TGTGCCAGCAGTTACTACGGGACTCTTACGCCCACAGATACGCAGTATTTT.

This clonotype has only a few counts. This chain's CDR3 is CASSELGTQRYEQYV. The CDR3 DNA follows: TGTGCCAGCAGTGAATTGGGGACCCAGAGGTACGAGCAGTACGTC. The rearrangement joins TRBV6-1 to TRBJ2-7; D possibly uses TRBD1 or TRBD2 (5 bases each). Germline lookup yields CDR1 MNHNS and CDR2 SASEGT. The CDR3 extends over 15 amino acids. V was cut by 2 bases and J by 4 bases, with 15 bases left in between.

The chain joins TRBV6-6 to TRBJ2-1, with 8 bases lining up with TRBD2. V was clipped by 0 bases and J by 3 bases; unmatched bases: 7. CDR1 is MNHNY and CDR2 is SVGAGI in the germline V gene (reference sequence). This CDR3 is built from 17 residues. Here the CDR3 DNA reads TGTGCCAGCAGTTACTCGAAGCGGCGGGGGGACTACAATGAGCAGTTCTTC. It codes for CASSYSKRRGDYNEQFF.

The rearrangement uses TRBV9 and TRBJ1-1; 9 bases match TRBD1. Losses at the gene ends were 2 bases for V and 1 base for J; bases not matched to a gene: 3. The CDR3 spans 15 residues. Per germline, CDR1 SGDLS and CDR2 YYNGEE. The CDR3 loop is CASSVGTGPNTEAFF. DNA for the CDR3: TGTGCCAGCAGCGTCGGGACAGGGCCGAACACTGAAGCTTTCTTT.

The V and J genes are TRBV4-3 and TRBJ1-4, with TRBD1 matching 7 bases. Germline trimming cut 6 bases from V and 6 bases from J; bases unmatched to any gene: 13. Germline V lookup: CDR1 LGHNA, CDR2 YSLEER. The CDR3 is 16 residues long. In DNA form, the CDR3 reads TGCGCCAGCAGTCTAAGGGGTGGTGGGACAGATGAAAAACTGTTTTTT. It yields the protein CASSLRGGGTDEKLFF.

In this sample, this clonotype turned up a few times. The genes are TRBV6-1 and TRBJ1-2; D remains unclear. V lost 5 bases to trimming and J lost 1 base, with 17 bases between them. The CDR3 extends over 16 amino acids. Germline V gene sequence: CDR1 MNHNS, CDR2 SASEGT. CDR3 sequence: CASSTRRPILNYGYTF. CDR3 bases: TGTGCCAGCAGTACCCGTCGGCCGATCCTTAACTATGGCTACACCTTC.

This clonotype was recorded many times. A read error may produce the germline difference seen at one junction end. V gene TRBV5-6 combines with J gene TRBJ1-2, with D uncertain. The germline gives CDR1 SGHDT, CDR2 YYEEEE. This CDR3 is built from 11 residues. The CDR3 region is CASSLRDILNF. The CDR3 DNA follows: TGTGCCAGCAGCTTGAGAGACATATTGAACTTC.

This clonotype has more than one count but fewer than ten. The CDR3 coding sequence is TGTGCCAGCAGTGAAGGCTACGGGGCGTCCCAAATGGAGACCCAGTACTTC. It codes for CASSEGYGASQMETQYF. The chain is built from TRBV2 and TRBJ2-5; D assignment may be TRBD1 or TRBD2 (5 bases each). CDR3 length: 17 amino acids. CDR1 and CDR2 (germline): SNHLY, FYNNEI. The V end lost 1 base, the J end lost 5 bases, and 20 bases lay between the germline ends.

There are many counts of this clonotype. This chain links TRBV7-2 with TRBJ2-7, with D possibly TRBD2 on 5 matching bases. V shed 2 bases and J shed 0 bases, with 14 bases lying between them. The germline gives CDR1 SGHTA, CDR2 FQGNSA. This CDR3 is 16 amino acids long. In DNA, the CDR3 is TGTGCCAGCAGCTTACGGGCCCGGGGAACCTCCTACGAGCAGTACTTC. Translated, it gives CASSLRARGTSYEQYF.

This clonotype was counted ten times or more. J is TRBJ2-1 and V is TRBV7-9, with 12 bases lining up with TRBD2. This CDR3 region has 15 residues. J was trimmed by 5 bases and V by 4 bases; bases with no gene match: 3. CDR1 is SEHNR, CDR2 FQNEAQ, per germline (reference sequence). The CDR3 region has the DNA TGTGCCAGCAGCTCCCTAGCGGGGGGGCACAATGAGCAGTTCTTC. This encodes CASSSLAGGHNEQFF.

This clonotype was observed a few times. This chain joins TRBV27 and TRBJ1-5; D not resolved. Germline lookup yields CDR1 MNHEY and CDR2 SMNVEV (reference sequence). The CDR3 contains 13 residues. V dropped 7 bases and J dropped 5 bases, with 12 bases sitting between them. CDR3 DNA: TGTGCCAGCACCTCGAATCGGGATCAGCCCCAGCATTTT. It codes for CASTSNRDQPQHF.

The chain couples TRBV12-3 or TRBV12-4 to TRBJ2-2; D might be TRBD2 (6 bases). The V end lost 3 bases, the J end lost 3 bases, and 14 bases lay between the germline ends. The CDR3 loop spans 16 amino acids. This CDR3 is CASSFVTERDTGELFF. The CDR3 region has the DNA TGTGCCAGCAGTTTTGTGACGGAGCGGGACACCGGGGAGCTGTTTTTT.

This clonotype was seen only a few times. This chain links TRBV14 with TRBJ2-1; the D gene could be TRBD1 or TRBD2 (6 bases each). The germline CDR1 and CDR2 sequences are SGHDN and FVKESK. The length of the CDR3 is 16 residues. Trimming removed 0 bases from V and 7 bases from J, with 16 bases in between. CDR3 coding DNA: TGTGCCAGCAGCCAAGATCTGGGGGGCGCGTGGAATGAGCAGTTCTTC. Protein product: CASSQDLGGAWNEQFF.

This clonotype has more than one count but fewer than ten. The V call is TRBV7-4, the J call TRBJ2-3; D is unclear. The germline V gene has CDR1 SGHVT and CDR2 SQSDAQ. The V gene lost 8 bases and the J gene lost 0 bases, with 15 bases spanning the gap. The CDR3 totals 15 residues. The CDR3 is CASGTWETSTDTQYF. DNA of the CDR3: TGTGCCAGCGGAACGTGGGAAACTAGCACAGATACGCAGTATTTT.

The J gene is TRBJ2-1, the V gene TRBV19; D remains unclear. Germline CDR1 LNHDA, CDR2 SQIVND (reference sequence). V was trimmed by 0 bases and J by 0 bases, leaving 6 bases between them. This CDR3 comprises 15 residues. CDR3 nucleotide sequence: TGTGCCAGTAGTATAGATCAGAGCTCCTACAATGAGCAGTTCTTC. The encoded protein is CASSIDQSSYNEQFF.

The J gene is TRBJ2-3, the V gene TRBV9; 9 bases match TRBD2. Per germline, CDR1 SGDLS and CDR2 YYNGEE. The V gene end was trimmed by 3 bases and the J gene end by 6 bases; junction bases not matched to a gene: 8. This CDR3 spans 15 amino acids. The CDR3: CASSAWTSAGDTQYF. CDR3 DNA: TGTGCCAGCAGCGCCTGGACTAGCGCAGGGGATACGCAGTATTTT.

The rearrangement links TRBV12-5 to TRBJ2-7, with 11 bases identical to TRBD1. Germline trimming cut 3 bases from V and 10 bases from J; bases unmatched to any gene: 5. CDR1 is LGHNT, CDR2 FRNRAP, per germline. The CDR3 extends over 13 amino acids. CDR3 protein: CASGFGTGGFQYF. The CDR3 DNA is TGTGCTAGTGGTTTTGGGACAGGGGGTTTTCAGTACTTC.

The sample holds a few counts of this clonotype. V and J are TRBV20-1 and TRBJ2-7; D is unresolved. In germline, CDR1 is DFQATT, CDR2 SNEGSKA (reference sequence). This CDR3 region has 14 residues. V was cut by 0 bases and J by 4 bases, with 13 bases left in between. CDR3 nucleotides: TGCAGTGCTAGAGACCCGCTCCTCAGTTACGAGCAGTACGTC. Translating it yields CSARDPLLSYEQYV.

A few counts support this clonotype. The chain has TRBV12-3 or TRBV12-4 and TRBJ1-5; D unresolved. The CDR3 spans 12 residues. Deletions cut 1 base from V and 11 bases from J, with 9 bases between. The CDR3 DNA reads as TGTGCCAGCAGTTTAGGGCGGTGGGCCCAGCATTTT. It encodes CASSLGRWAQHF.

This clonotype was picked up a small number of times. The V call is TRBV5-4, the J call TRBJ1-1, with D perhaps TRBD1 (5 bases). Germline V CDR1 and CDR2: SGHNT, YYREEE (reference sequence). The CDR3 loop spans 11 amino acids. Trimming took 6 bases from V and 7 from J, leaving 10 bases between them. The CDR3 sequence: CASTVRGEAFF. The CDR3, as DNA: TGTGCCAGCACCGTGAGGGGTGAAGCTTTCTTT.

The gene calls are TRBV7-9 and TRBJ1-2, with 7 bases matching TRBD1. Germline V CDR1 and CDR2: SEHNR, FQNEAQ (reference sequence). The CDR3 extends over 13 amino acids. After removal of 5 bases from V and 8 bases from J, the junction contained 8 bases not matched to a gene. CDR3: CASSPGTARGYTF. CDR3 DNA sequence: TGTGCCAGCAGCCCCGGGACAGCGCGAGGCTACACCTTC.

This clonotype has a handful of counts. V is TRBV4-1 and J is TRBJ1-2, with D hard to call. CDR1 is MGHRA, CDR2 YSYEKL, per germline. Trimming took 2 bases from V and 3 from J, leaving 7 bases between them. The CDR3 consists of 13 residues. CDR3 sequence: CASSQYTDYGYTF. For the CDR3, the DNA is TGCGCCAGCAGCCAATACACGGACTATGGCTACACCTTC.

This clonotype was detected ten times or more. The chain links TRBV6-2 or TRBV6-3 to TRBJ1-5; maybe TRBD1 (6 bases). The V gene lost 7 bases and the J gene lost 6 bases, with 10 bases spanning the gap. The CDR3 extends over 12 amino acids. Germline V gives CDR1 MNHEY, CDR2 SVGEGT. CDR3 DNA: TGTGCCAGCATCATACAGGGTCAGCCCCAGCATTTT. It codes for CASIIQGQPQHF.

The chain employs TRBV2 and TRBJ2-7, with D perhaps TRBD2 (6 bases). Germline V gives CDR1 SNHLY, CDR2 FYNNEI. The CDR3 extends over 13 amino acids. Trimming shortened V by 8 bases and J by 7 bases, and 18 bases separated the two germline ends. The CDR3 sequence is CASDGDSTWEQYF. CDR3 DNA sequence: TGTGCCAGCGATGGGGACTCAACCTGGGAGCAGTACTTC.

The gene calls are TRBV28 and TRBJ1-1; no reliable D call. V was trimmed by 2 bases and J by 5 bases, leaving 12 bases between them. The CDR3 totals 14 residues. Germline CDR1 MDHEN, CDR2 SYDVKM. CDR3 nucleotides: TGTGCCAGCAGTTTAGGCACTCTCGGAACTGAAGCTTTCTTT. This sequence encodes CASSLGTLGTEAFF.

The table lists this clonotype with a count of one. The V and J genes are TRBV2 and TRBJ1-2; no clear D gene. Germline CDR1 and CDR2: SNHLY and FYNNEI. The CDR3 has 11 residues. Trimming removed 7 bases at V and 4 bases at J, with 7 bases between. The CDR3 sequence: CASTDPYGYTF. The CDR3 coding sequence is TGTGCCAGCACAGACCCCTATGGCTACACCTTC.

For this clonotype: A read error may produce the germline difference seen at one junction end. The rearrangement uses TRBV7-6 and TRBJ2-1; no firm D call. This CDR3 region has 15 residues. From germline, CDR1 is SGHVS and CDR2 FNYEAQ. CDR3 sequence: CVSSPLITFGNEQFF. The CDR3 bases are TGTGTCAGCAGCCCATTGATTACTTTTGGAAATGAGCAGTTCTTC.

About this clonotype: Since a much larger clone is just one base distant, this may be a read error. The CDR3 is CASSSPTGTGRDRLYQETRYF. CDR3 bases: TGTGCCAGCAGCTCCCCAACCGGGACAGGCCGGGACCGTCTGTACCAAGAGACCCGGTACTTC. J is TRBJ2-5 and V is TRBV6-8; 8 bases align to TRBD1. This CDR3 region has 21 residues. The germline CDR1 and CDR2 sequences are MNHGY and SAAAGT.

The V and J genes are TRBV4-3 and TRBJ2-4, with a weak D call TRBD2 (5 bases). The CDR3 is made up of 15 amino acids. Germline V CDR1 and CDR2: LGHNA, YSLEER. The V and J ends lost 0 bases and 0 bases respectively, with 6 bases between them. In nucleotides, the CDR3 is TGCGCCAGCAGCCAAGAAGGAGGAGCCAAAAACATTCAGTACTTC. Translated, it gives CASSQEGGAKNIQYF.

This clonotype was counted once. A read error may produce the germline difference seen at one junction end. DNA for the CDR3: TGTGCCAGCAGTGATGACAGGCCAAAAGAGACACAGTACTTC. Its protein is CASSDDRPKETQYF. The rearrangement links TRBV25-1 to TRBJ2-5, with D perhaps matching TRBD1 (6 bases). This CDR3 is 14 amino acids long. Germline lookup yields CDR1 MGHDK and CDR2 SYGVNS. Full variable domain (missing parts from reference TRBV25-1 and TRBJ2-5): EADIYQTPRYLVIGTGKKITLECSQTMGHDKMYWYQQDPGMELHLIHYSYGVNSTEKGDLSSESTVSRIRTEHFPLTLESARPSHTSQYLCASSDDRPKETQYFGPGTRLLVL.